The 9 T cell receptor beta chains in this list originate from one sample, sequenced in a study of spatial heterogeneity in lung cancer. As for time point: blood at routine non-recurrence follow-up after resection. TCRdb independently ran MiXCR on the 5' RACE reads; one entry per CDR3 protein. Of about 36,000 distinct CDR3 sequences listed, approximately 8% are singletons. Here the sequenced sample was PBMCs, taken at follow-up. These receptors all come from a male donor with early-stage non-small cell lung cancer.

This clonotype was recorded at least ten times. The chain employs TRBV28 and TRBJ2-7, with a tentative D call TRBD2 (6 bases). The germline CDR1 and CDR2 sequences are MDHEN and SYDVKM. Trimming took off 7 bases at V and 5 bases at J, with 21 bases between the two ends. This CDR3 has 15 residues. The CDR3 protein is CASTFYTDGGNEQYF. DNA of the CDR3: TGTGCCAGCACCTTTTATACGGACGGAGGGAACGAGCAGTACTTC.

This clonotype came up many times. This chain joins TRBV19 and TRBJ2-1; 10 bases agree with TRBD2. Germline CDR1 reads LNHDA; CDR2 reads SQIVND (reference sequence). The CDR3 runs 13 residues. The junction had 4 bases not matched to a gene; V was cut back by 5 bases and J by 9 bases. CDR3 in amino acids: CASSPSGGGEQFF. For the CDR3, the DNA is TGTGCCAGTAGTCCTAGCGGGGGAGGTGAGCAGTTCTTC.

This clonotype was picked up many times. The genes are TRBV11-2 and TRBJ2-5, with unresolved D. CDR3 length: 14 amino acids. Between the trimmed V and J ends, which lost 1 base and 2 bases, there was a span of 8 bases. Germline lookup yields CDR1 SGHAT and CDR2 FQNNGV. The CDR3 sequence: CASSLVTPQETQYF. The CDR3 nucleotides are TGTGCCAGCAGCTTAGTAACACCTCAAGAGACCCAGTACTTC. Supplemented by reference TRBV11-2 and TRBJ2-5, the full variable domain reads EAGVAQSPRYKIIEKRQSVAFWCNPISGHATLYWYQQILGQGPKLLIQFQNNGVVDDSQLPKDRFSAERLKGVDSTLKIQPAKLEDSAVYLCASSLVTPQETQYFGPGTRLLVL.

This clonotype was counted at least ten times. The genes are TRBV10-3 and TRBJ1-2; the D is unclear. Germline V lookup: CDR1 ENHRY, CDR2 SYGVKD. The CDR3 has 15 residues. Between the trimmed V and J ends, which lost 1 base and 8 bases, there was a span of 17 bases. The chain's CDR3 is CAISEWLGKPGGYTF. CDR3 nucleotide sequence: TGTGCCATCAGTGAGTGGCTGGGGAAACCGGGGGGCTACACCTTC.

This clonotype was recorded many times. The chain combines TRBV30 with TRBJ2-5; D ambiguous. The CDR3 runs to 14 residues. Germline V gene data show CDR1 as GTSNPN and CDR2 as SVGIG (reference sequence). Trimming took 3 bases from V and 1 from J, leaving 12 bases between them. Written as DNA, the CDR3 is TGTGCCTGGAGAAGGGCTACCTTCCAAGAGACCCAGTACTTC. Translation gives CAWRRATFQETQYF.

DNA for the CDR3: TGTGCCAGCAGCCAAGATGGGGGACAGGGGGCGAGGGAGCAGTACTTC. Protein: CASSQDGGQGAREQYF. The rearrangement uses TRBV4-2 and TRBJ2-7, with TRBD1 matching over 12 bases. V shed 0 bases and J 7 bases; nucleotides not matched to a gene: 7. CDR3 size: 16 residues. CDR1 and CDR2 from the germline V gene are LGHNA and YNFKEQ.

This clonotype was recorded many times. This chain uses TRBV2 with TRBJ1-2; D is unclear. Germline CDR1 SNHLY, CDR2 FYNNEI. V was clipped by 7 bases and J by 5 bases, with 11 bases between them. This CDR3 contains 12 residues. The CDR3 DNA is TGTGCCAGCAATCATGTATTGTATGGCTACACCTTC. The encoded protein is CASNHVLYGYTF.

This clonotype was observed at least ten times. This rearrangement joins TRBV12-3 or TRBV12-4 to TRBJ1-1; 8 nucleotides line up with TRBD1. The CDR3 totals 12 residues. V gave up 6 bases and J gave up 8 bases; unmatched junction bases: 5. This chain's CDR3 is CASRQGASEAFF. The CDR3 bases are TGTGCCAGCAGGCAGGGGGCGTCGGAAGCTTTCTTT.

At least ten counts were recorded for this clonotype. The chain is built from TRBV15 and TRBJ2-5, with unresolved D. V was pared by 1 base and J by 1 base, with 10 bases between. The CDR3 spans 15 residues. Germline CDR1 is LNHNV and CDR2 is YYDKDF (reference sequence). CDR3 in amino acids: CATSRGLTPQETQYF. CDR3 DNA: TGTGCCACCAGCAGAGGGTTGACACCCCAAGAGACCCAGTACTTC.